One sample yielded the 18 T cell receptor beta chains listed below, sequenced in a study of blood T cell repertoires in COVID-19. Data came from immunoSEQ multiplex PCR; TCRdb stores just in-frame clones and leaves some out. Among just under 100,000 clones listed, about 82% were seen once. The sequenced sample was peripheral blood. The receptors come from a woman aged 60 to 75 in a cohort sampled during active or convalescent COVID-19.

J is TRBJ2-7 and V is TRBV29-1; tentatively, D is TRBD2 (6 bases). The V end lost 4 bases, the J end lost 3 bases, and 13 bases lay between the germline ends. The CDR3 runs to 13 residues. Germline V gene sequence: CDR1 SQVTM, CDR2 ANQGSEA. CDR3: CSVAFRGNYEQYF. CDR3 nucleotide sequence: TGCAGCGTTGCCTTCCGGGGGAACTACGAGCAGTACTTC.

The table lists this clone with a count of one. The chain uses TRBV11-3 and TRBJ2-7; TRBD2 matches 7 bases. This CDR3 region has 14 residues. V shed 5 bases, J shed 2 bases, and the junction held 6 bases outside the gene matches. CDR1 and CDR2 from the germline V gene are SGHNT and YENEEA. In DNA, the CDR3 is TGTGCCAGCAGCCTAGGGAGGGGCACCTACGAGCAGTACTTC. Protein: CASSLGRGTYEQYF.

V gene TRBV6-5 combines with J gene TRBJ2-7; possible D gene TRBD2, 6 bases. Trimming cost V 5 bases and J 5 bases, with 16 bases left between them. The CDR3 spans 14 residues. In germline, CDR1 is MNHEY, CDR2 SVGAGI. CDR3 loop: CASSPPGLLNEQYF. The CDR3 DNA reads as TGTGCCAGCAGTCCCCCGGGACTGTTAAACGAGCAGTACTTC.

This chain links TRBV7-2 with TRBJ1-2; 9 positions agree with TRBD1. J was trimmed by 5 bases and V by 5 bases; bases with no gene match: 9. This CDR3 is 15 amino acids long. Germline V lookup: CDR1 SGHTA, CDR2 FQGNSA. In DNA form, the CDR3 reads TGTGCCAGCAGCAAAGGACAGGGGTATCCATATGGCTACACCTTC. Its translation: CASSKGQGYPYGYTF.

This sequence joins TRBV2 and TRBJ2-5, with a possible D match to TRBD1 (5 bases). Trimming left V 2 bases short and J 4 bases short, with 14 bases between. The CDR3 has 15 residues. Germline loops: CDR1 SNHLY, CDR2 FYNNEI. CDR3 protein: CASSELDQGLETQYF. As DNA, the CDR3 is TGTGCCAGCAGTGAATTAGATCAGGGTTTAGAGACCCAGTACTTC. The whole variable domain, remainder taken from reference TRBV2 and TRBJ2-5, is EPEVTQTPSHQVTQMGQEVILRCVPISNHLYFYWYRQILGQKVEFLVSFYNNEISEKSEIFDDQFSVERPDGSNFTLKIRSTKLEDSAMYFCASSELDQGLETQYFGPGTRLLVL.

The gene calls are TRBV20-1 and TRBJ1-1; D remains unclear. V was pared by 5 bases and J by 1 base, with 5 bases between. The CDR3 totals 11 residues. The V gene's germline CDR1 is DFQATT and CDR2 SNEGSKA (reference sequence). The CDR3 protein is CSARRNTEAFF. The CDR3, as DNA: TGCAGTGCTCGCAGGAACACTGAAGCTTTCTTT.

The chain employs TRBV5-1 and TRBJ2-2, with 8 bases identical to TRBD1. J gave up 3 bases and V 0 bases, and 4 bases lay outside the gene matches. Germline CDR1 is SGHRS and CDR2 is YFSETQ. CDR3 size: 16 residues. For the CDR3, the DNA is TGCGCCAGCAGCTTGGCCAGGGGGCTTGACACCGGGGAGCTGTTTTTT. Encoded protein: CASSLARGLDTGELFF.

This chain joins TRBV28 and TRBJ1-6, with no clear D. V lost 2 bases and J lost 0, with 11 bases in between. The CDR3 loop spans 17 amino acids. The germline gives CDR1 MDHEN, CDR2 SYDVKM. CDR3 DNA sequence: TGTGCCAGCAGTTTACCGGGGAGGACCTCCTATAATTCACCCCTCCACTTT. This sequence encodes CASSLPGRTSYNSPLHF.

The chain is built from TRBV7-9 and TRBJ2-5; TRBD1 might be the D (6 bases). The CDR3 spans 15 residues. V was trimmed by 5 bases and J by 5 bases, leaving 18 bases between them. Germline V gene lookup returns CDR1 SEHNR and CDR2 FQNEAQ (reference sequence). Written as DNA, the CDR3 is TGTGCCAGCAGCCCCTACAGGGAAATCGAGGAGACCCAGTACTTC. Translated, it gives CASSPYREIEETQYF.

V is TRBV18 and J is TRBJ2-2; D is unclear. CDR3 length: 12 amino acids. The germline V gene encodes CDR1 KGHSH and CDR2 LQKENI. V gave up 4 bases and J gave up 5 bases, with 5 bases separating them. The CDR3 sequence is CASSLETGELFF. The DNA of the CDR3 is TGTGCCAGCTCACTAGAAACCGGGGAGCTGTTTTTT.

The chain employs TRBV5-1 and TRBJ2-5; D uncertain. Germline V gene sequence: CDR1 SGHRS, CDR2 YFSETQ. The V and J ends lost 1 base and 2 bases respectively, with 3 bases between them. CDR3 length: 12 amino acids. Here the CDR3 reads CASSLQQETQYF. In nucleotides, the CDR3 is TGCGCCAGCAGCTTGCAGCAAGAGACCCAGTACTTC.

The chain joins TRBV23-1 to TRBJ1-4; possible D gene TRBD1, 5 bases. TRBV23-1 is given ORF status, its function remaining uncertain. This CDR3 spans 15 amino acids. The germline V and J ends were trimmed by 2 bases and 6 bases, with 13 bases remaining between them. The CDR3 DNA reads as TGCGCCAGCAGTCAAGCGGGGGGGGGATATGAAAAACTGTTTTTT. This encodes CASSQAGGGYEKLFF.

The J gene is TRBJ1-2, the V gene TRBV20-1; no clear D gene. With 3 bases removed from V and 5 bases from J, the gap between germline ends came to 7 bases. Germline loops: CDR1 DFQATT, CDR2 SNEGSKA (reference sequence). The length of the CDR3 is 11 residues. The CDR3: CSASEGYGYTF. Here the CDR3 DNA reads TGCAGTGCTAGCGAGGGATATGGCTACACCTTC.

J is TRBJ1-2 and V is TRBV12-3 or TRBV12-4; no definite D call. V was trimmed by 3 bases and J by 4 bases, leaving 9 bases between them. The CDR3 contains 13 residues. The CDR3 is CASSFRSGYGYTF. In DNA, the CDR3 is TGTGCCAGCAGTTTCCGGTCTGGCTATGGCTACACCTTC.

This clone occurred a few times. V gene TRBV7-9 combines with J gene TRBJ2-5; 12 bases align to TRBD2. CDR1 and CDR2 (germline): SEHNR, FQNEAQ (reference sequence). Trimming at V came to 6 bases and at J to 5 bases, leaving 19 bases not matched to a gene. The CDR3 has 19 residues. The CDR3 DNA sequence: TGTGCCAGCAGTTTCGGAGTGCTAGCGGGAGGGCCGACAAGGGAGACCCAGTACTTC. This encodes CASSFGVLAGGPTRETQYF.

The chain has TRBV5-8 and TRBJ2-1, with TRBD2 as a possible D gene (5 bases). The CDR3 contains 13 residues. CDR1 SGHTS and CDR2 YDEGEE come from the germline V gene. V was shortened by 5 bases and J by 0 bases, with 6 bases between the two germline ends. CDR3 nucleotide sequence: TGTGCCAGCAGGGGGAGCTCCTACAATGAGCAGTTCTTC. It is translated as CASRGSSYNEQFF.

The rearrangement joins TRBV6-5 to TRBJ1-2, with 9 nucleotides matching TRBD1. CDR1 is MNHEY and CDR2 is SVGAGI in the germline V gene. The CDR3 runs to 13 residues. Trimming cost V 4 bases and J 7 bases; bases outside gene matches: 4. The CDR3 nucleotides are TGTGCCAGCAGTTGGACAGGGGCTCGTGGCTACACCTTC. It yields the protein CASSWTGARGYTF.

The chain has TRBV5-1 and TRBJ2-3; D might be TRBD1 (6 bases). V dropped 1 base and J dropped 4 bases, with 10 bases sitting between them. CDR1 and CDR2 from the germline V gene are SGHRS and YFSETQ. The CDR3 has 14 amino acids. This chain's CDR3 is CASSLQQGSDTQYF. DNA of the CDR3: TGCGCCAGCAGCTTGCAACAGGGTTCAGATACGCAGTATTTT.